The 23 T cell receptor beta chains below were found in one sample sequenced in a study of cytomegalovirus exposure and HLA in healthy donors. Both 60 Vbeta primers and 13 Jbeta primers went into the PCR. Generated by immunoSEQ multiplex PCR, the TCRdb table keeps only in-frame clones and is missing some. Reported are some 60,000 clones; the ten largest clones contain approximately 4.3%. Sequenced input: PBMCs. The receptors here all came from a male donor in good health and CMV-seronegative.

This rearrangement joins TRBV28 to TRBJ1-2; D gene unclear. V lost 3 bases to trimming and J lost 1 base, with 6 bases between them. Germline loops: CDR1 MDHEN, CDR2 SYDVKM. CDR3 length equals 13 residues. The CDR3 protein is CASSLNNNYGYTF. Here the CDR3 DNA reads TGTGCCAGCAGTTTGAACAATAACTATGGCTACACCTTC.

The gene calls are TRBV5-1 and TRBJ2-5, with D perhaps TRBD1 (5 bases). Germline CDR1 and CDR2: SGHRS and YFSETQ. This CDR3 region has 15 residues. Trimming took off 0 bases at V and 5 bases at J, with 14 bases between the two ends. The chain's CDR3 is CASSLDRSVGETQYF. CDR3 coding DNA: TGCGCCAGCAGCTTGGACAGGAGTGTAGGGGAGACCCAGTACTTC.

The V gene is TRBV19, the J gene TRBJ1-2, with D unresolved. This CDR3 is built from 13 residues. Germline assignment: CDR1 LNHDA and CDR2 SQIVND (reference sequence). The germline V and J ends were trimmed by 5 bases and 1 base, with 8 bases remaining between them. The CDR3 DNA sequence: TGTGCCAGTAGTGAGGCGGTTAACTATGGCTACACCTTC. Translating gives CASSEAVNYGYTF.

This rearrangement joins TRBV18 to TRBJ2-1, with 7 bases lining up with TRBD2. CDR1 and CDR2 (germline): KGHSH, LQKENI. The length of the CDR3 is 15 residues. V trimming: 5 bases; J trimming: 4 bases; junction bases outside the gene matches: 8. CDR3 bases: TGTGCCAGCTCATCAGCGGGGTATGCGTACAATGAGCAGTTCTTC. Translation gives CASSSAGYAYNEQFF.

The rearrangement links TRBV18 to TRBJ1-1; a weak D match, TRBD1 (6 bases). The CDR3 is 12 residues long. CDR1 is KGHSH and CDR2 is LQKENI in the germline V gene. Trimming cost V 3 bases and J 7 bases, with 9 bases left between them. This CDR3 reads CASSPQGIEAFF. The CDR3 nucleotides are TGTGCCAGCTCACCGCAGGGGATTGAAGCTTTCTTT.

The V and J genes are TRBV18 and TRBJ2-7; tentatively, D is TRBD2 (5 bases). Germline V gene sequence: CDR1 KGHSH, CDR2 LQKENI. The CDR3 extends over 15 amino acids. V was cut by 2 bases and J by 4 bases, with 15 bases left in between. The DNA for the CDR3 is TGTGCCAGCTCACCATATGGGAGCAGAAAATACGAGCAGTACTTC. Its protein is CASSPYGSRKYEQYF.

On this clone itself: Other DNA sequences in this sample translate to the same CDR3. The rearrangement links TRBV2 to TRBJ1-6; D is possibly TRBD1 (6 bases). The germline V gene encodes CDR1 SNHLY and CDR2 FYNNEI. The CDR3 spans 15 residues. V lost 2 bases to trimming and J lost 7 bases, with 12 bases between them. The CDR3 loop is CASSESGTRNSPLHF. CDR3 nucleotide sequence: TGTGCCAGCAGTGAATCCGGGACAAGGAATTCACCCCTCCACTTT.

V is TRBV28 and J is TRBJ1-1; 7 bases align to TRBD1. There are 14 residues in the CDR3. Per germline, CDR1 MDHEN and CDR2 SYDVKM. V gave up 7 bases and J gave up 1 base; unmatched junction bases: 6. The CDR3 DNA follows: TGTGCCAGCAAGCAGGACAGGAAGAACACTGAAGCTTTCTTT. As protein: CASKQDRKNTEAFF.

The rearrangement joins TRBV28 to TRBJ2-2, with 11 nucleotides matching TRBD2. V was pared by 0 bases and J by 2 bases, with 5 bases of the junction left unmatched. CDR1 and CDR2 (germline): MDHEN, SYDVKM. The CDR3 runs 18 residues. The CDR3 nucleotides read TGTGCCAGCAGTTTATGGGGCCTAGCGGGAGGTAACACCGGGGAGCTGTTTTTT. Its protein is CASSLWGLAGGNTGELFF.

V gene TRBV19 combines with J gene TRBJ2-4, with 9 positions matching TRBD1. V lost 3 bases to trimming and J lost 6 bases; unmatched junction nucleotides: 9. CDR1 is LNHDA and CDR2 is SQIVND in the germline V gene (reference sequence). CDR3 size: 16 residues. The CDR3 nucleotides read TGTGCCAGTAGTATGGGGGCTGGGACAGGGCGAAACATTCAGTACTTC. Protein: CASSMGAGTGRNIQYF. Filled out from reference TRBV19 and TRBJ2-4, the complete variable domain reads DGGITQSPKYLFRKEGQNVTLSCEQNLNHDAMYWYRQDPGQGLRLIYYSQIVNDFQKGDIAEGYSVSREKKESFPLTVTSAQKNPTAFYLCASSMGAGTGRNIQYFGAGTRLSVL.

This chain links TRBV30 with TRBJ2-5, with 9 bases matching TRBD1. The CDR3 has 12 amino acids. Germline V gives CDR1 GTSNPN, CDR2 SVGIG (reference sequence). V lost 8 bases to trimming and J lost 4 bases; unmatched junction nucleotides: 5. This CDR3 is CARGQGGETQYF. The CDR3 DNA reads TGTGCCCGGGGACAGGGTGGAGAGACCCAGTACTTC.

The chain uses TRBV15 and TRBJ2-7, with D maybe TRBD2 (6 bases). The germline V gene encodes CDR1 LNHNV and CDR2 YYDKDF (reference sequence). The CDR3 spans 17 residues. Trimming shortened V by 0 bases and J by 3 bases, and 18 bases separated the two germline ends. The CDR3 DNA is TGTGCCACCAGCAGAGATAGGAGGGCCGACCTAGACTACGAGCAGTACTTC. Translated, it gives CATSRDRRADLDYEQYF.

The rearrangement uses TRBV19 and TRBJ2-2, with D perhaps TRBD1 (5 bases). The germline V and J ends were trimmed by 11 bases and 5 bases, with 18 bases remaining between them. Germline lookup yields CDR1 LNHDA and CDR2 SQIVND (reference sequence). This CDR3 has 14 residues. CDR3 region: CASGTQGGTGELFF. The CDR3 DNA sequence: TGTGCCTCGGGCACGCAGGGTGGTACCGGGGAGCTGTTTTTT.

About this clone itself: This CDR3 is also generated by other DNA sequences in the sample. The chain is built from TRBV19 and TRBJ2-7, with 7 nucleotides matching TRBD2. Germline V gives CDR1 LNHDA, CDR2 SQIVND (reference sequence). With V trimmed by 1 base and J by 3 bases, 3 bases remained unmatched. CDR3 size: 14 residues. The CDR3 here is CASSIAGGFYEQYF. CDR3 coding DNA: TGTGCCAGTAGTATAGCGGGAGGTTTCTACGAGCAGTACTTC.

This chain connects TRBV2 to TRBJ2-1; D is unclear. Germline CDR1 SNHLY, CDR2 FYNNEI. Trimming shortened V by 4 bases and J by 6 bases, and 10 bases separated the two germline ends. CDR3 length equals 13 residues. CDR3 sequence (DNA): TGTGCCAGCAGTGGGCTCCCGGGCAATGAGCAGTTCTTC. This sequence encodes CASSGLPGNEQFF.

The CDR3: CASSFGTTLEETQYF. The CDR3 coding sequence is TGCGCCAGCAGCTTCGGGACAACGTTGGAGGAGACCCAGTACTTC. The genes are TRBV5-1 and TRBJ2-5, with a possible D match to TRBD1 (6 bases). Trimming took 2 bases from V and 5 from J, leaving 16 bases between them. Germline CDR1 reads SGHRS; CDR2 reads YFSETQ. The length of the CDR3 is 15 residues.

V is TRBV6-5 and J is TRBJ1-2; no clear D. Germline CDR1 is MNHEY and CDR2 is SVGAGI. This CDR3 has 13 residues. The V end was cut by 5 bases, the J end by 8 bases, with 15 bases between. The CDR3 DNA reads TGTGCCAGCAGTCCGGCGGCGGCGGGCGGCTACACCTTC. Translation: CASSPAAAGGYTF.

With respect to this clone: Germline and junction disagree at one end, which may indicate a read error. The chain combines TRBV7-7 with TRBJ2-3; 11 bases are a match to TRBD2. The CDR3 is 18 amino acids. Germline V gene lookup returns CDR1 SSHAT and CDR2 FNYEAQ (reference sequence). The CDR3 loop reads CASSCLAGGLNFTDTQYF. As DNA, the CDR3 is TGTGCTAGCAGCTGCCTAGCGGGGGGCCTCAATTTCACAGATACGCAGTATTTT.

J is TRBJ2-6 and V is TRBV7-2; 11 nucleotides match TRBD1. The J segment lost 8 bases and the V segment lost 5 bases, leaving 5 bases of the junction unmatched. Germline CDR1 SGHTA, CDR2 FQGNSA. CDR3 size: 15 residues. The CDR3 protein is CASSAGQGGTNVLTF. For the CDR3, the DNA is TGTGCCAGCAGCGCGGGACAGGGGGGCACCAACGTCCTGACTTTC.

This chain connects TRBV11-1 to TRBJ2-4; D is ambiguous. CDR3 length: 12 amino acids. V gave up 0 bases and J gave up 13 bases, with 10 bases separating them. Per the germline V gene, CDR1 is SGHAT and CDR2 is FQDESV (reference sequence). CDR3 sequence reads: CASSLAPTIQYF. In DNA form, the CDR3 reads TGTGCCAGCAGCTTAGCACCAACTATACAGTACTTC.

The J gene is TRBJ1-1, the V gene TRBV28; D gene ambiguous. Germline CDR1 MDHEN, CDR2 SYDVKM. This CDR3 region has 12 residues. The V and J ends lost 5 bases and 7 bases respectively, with 11 bases between them. CDR3 coding DNA: TGTGCCAGCAGTAACCGACTCATTGAAGCTTTCTTT. It translates to CASSNRLIEAFF.

The chain joins TRBV29-1 to TRBJ2-1; 9 bases fit TRBD2. V was clipped by 7 bases and J by 10 bases; unmatched bases: 32. The CDR3 contains 20 residues. Germline V gene lookup returns CDR1 SQVTM and CDR2 ANQGSEA. DNA for the CDR3: TGCAGCGGTGTACCCCAGAGGGCCCTCGGGGTAGTAGCGGGGGCCGGGGAGCAGTTCTTC. Translation gives CSGVPQRALGVVAGAGEQFF.

The chain recombines TRBV7-2 with TRBJ1-1; 7 nucleotides align to TRBD1. The CDR3 extends over 13 amino acids. Looked up from germline, CDR1 is SGHTA and CDR2 is FQGNSA. V lost 3 bases, J lost 4 bases, and 2 bases stayed unmatched. The chain's CDR3 is CASSLDRFTEAFF. The CDR3 DNA is TGTGCCAGCAGCTTGGACAGGTTCACTGAAGCTTTCTTT.